This TCR beta chain originates from a study of T cell responses to AZD1222 COVID-19 vaccine. Assay used: immunoSEQ multiplex PCR; TCRdb lists only in-frame clones, some missing. The table lists about 110,000 clones, roughly 89% of them singletons. Whole-study results and caveats: Clonal diversity may have been underestimated in mostly white British donors.

This CDR3 has 12 residues. Germline values: CDR1 LNHDA, CDR2 SQIVND (reference sequence). V was trimmed by 10 bases and J by 4 bases, leaving 11 bases between them. With respect to this clone: The antigen remains unidentified.

The chain has TRBV19 and TRBJ1-3, with D perhaps matching TRBD1 (5 bases). The sample was peripheral blood, taken 28 days after the second AZD1222 dose. This receptor was taken from an adult who received the AZD1222 COVID-19 vaccine. This CDR3 is CATRQMGNTIYF. In nucleotides, the CDR3 is TGTGCCACCCGACAGATGGGAAACACCATATATTTT.